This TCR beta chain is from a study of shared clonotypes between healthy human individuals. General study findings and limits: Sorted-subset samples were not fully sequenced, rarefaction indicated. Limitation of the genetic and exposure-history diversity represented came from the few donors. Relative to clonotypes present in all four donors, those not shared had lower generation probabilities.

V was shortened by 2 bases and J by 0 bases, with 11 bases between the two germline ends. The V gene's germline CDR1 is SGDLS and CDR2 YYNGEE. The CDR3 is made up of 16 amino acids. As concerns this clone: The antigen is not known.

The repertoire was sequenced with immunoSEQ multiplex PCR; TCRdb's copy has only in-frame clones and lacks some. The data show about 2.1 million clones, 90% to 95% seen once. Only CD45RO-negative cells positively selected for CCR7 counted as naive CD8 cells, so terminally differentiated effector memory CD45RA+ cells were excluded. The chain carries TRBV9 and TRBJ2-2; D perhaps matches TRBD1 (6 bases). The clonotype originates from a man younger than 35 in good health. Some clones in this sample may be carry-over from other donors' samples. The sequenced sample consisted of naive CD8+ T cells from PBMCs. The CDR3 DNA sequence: TGTGCCAGCAGCGTTACAGGGTACCCGAACACCGGGGAGCTGTTTTTT. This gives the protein CASSVTGYPNTGELFF.